This T cell receptor beta chain was obtained from a study of PD-1 blockade in classical Hodgkin lymphoma. Regarding the study as a whole: The diversity seen at baseline in complete responders resembled that of newly diagnosed patients. Underlying causes for the observed repertoire differences were not defined, possibly disease activity or prior therapy. While CD8+ TCR diversity did not rise significantly by C4D1, CD4+ TCR diversity did. At baseline, newly diagnosed patients reportedly showed less TCR diversity than healthy donors.

About this clone: Its antigen is still unknown.

Trimming took off 7 bases at V and 7 bases at J, with 21 bases between the two ends. Germline V gene sequence: CDR1 LGHNT, CDR2 FRNRAP. The length of the CDR3 is 15 residues. Patients all relapsed after autologous stem cell transplantation, and there was variation in brentuximab vedotin exposure. Only in-frame clones appear in the TCRdb table, and some are missing; sequencing was by immunoSEQ multiplex PCR. This table holds around 13,000 clones, more than 75% found once. This specimen consisted of peripheral blood mononuclear cells (PBMCs), obtained at baseline. The sequence was obtained from a human donor with classical Hodgkin lymphoma. The rearrangement links TRBV12-5 to TRBJ2-3, with D perhaps being TRBD1 or TRBD2 (5 bases each). Here the CDR3 DNA reads TGTGCTAGTGCTCATCTCCTATGGGACCCATATACGCAGTATTTT. This sequence encodes CASAHLLWDPYTQYF.